These 2 T cell receptor beta chains were sequenced from one sample in a study of human T cells and chemical hapten exposure. TCRdb re-analysed the RACE reads in MiXCR, keeping a single row per CDR3 protein. Of about 40,000 distinct CDR3 sequences in the sample, 3.3% were seen once. Time point reported: patch test 2, 6 weeks after DPC sensitization. Treatment reported: therapeutic diphenylcyclopropenone sensitization with weekly scalp DPC. The source was whole blood, collected in connection with sensitization to the hapten diphenylcyclopropenone (DPC). The source of these receptors is a man aged 40-49 years with alopecia areata. Some clones in this sample may be carry-over from other donors' samples.

This clonotype was observed many times. The V gene is TRBV12-3 or TRBV12-4, the J gene TRBJ2-1; D ambiguous. V was pared by 5 bases and J by 7 bases, with 15 bases between. CDR3 length: 14 residues. The CDR3 DNA is TGTGCCAGCAGTCGGACGCTCCTTAGGAATGAGCAGTTCTTC. As protein: CASSRTLLRNEQFF.

This clonotype was seen repeatedly, ten times or more. The chain uses TRBV2 and TRBJ1-2; TRBD1 might be the D (5 bases). CDR3 size: 14 residues. Trimming took off 11 bases at V and 1 base at J, with 17 bases between the two ends. Germline CDR1 SNHLY, CDR2 FYNNEI. The CDR3 spells CAGRRGGVNYGYTF. CDR3 in DNA: TGTGCCGGAAGACGGGGGGGGGTTAACTATGGCTACACCTTC. The full variable domain, rest sourced from reference TRBV2 and TRBJ1-2, is EPEVTQTPSHQVTQMGQEVILRCVPISNHLYFYWYRQILGQKVEFLVSFYNNEISEKSEIFDDQFSVERPDGSNFTLKIRSTKLEDSAMYFCAGRRGGVNYGYTFGSGTRLTVV.